A single sample gave rise to the 30 T cell receptor beta chains below, sequenced in a study of T cells after yellow fever vaccination. Via MiXCR, TCRdb re-called the 5' RACE reads, giving one row per CDR3 protein. The table lists some 200,000 distinct CDR3 sequences, more than 9.5% of them singletons. The sequencing here drew on CD8+ T cells sorted from PBMCs, taken 15 days after the yellow fever booster vaccination. The receptors stem from a man aged 18 to 35 who received the YFV17D yellow fever vaccine.

In this sample, this clonotype turned up a few times. The chain links TRBV4-3 to TRBJ2-2; D is perhaps TRBD1 (5 bases). Trimming cost V 1 base and J 2 bases, with 8 bases left between them. The CDR3 is made up of 15 amino acids. In germline, CDR1 is LGHNA, CDR2 YSLEER. The CDR3 nucleotides read TGCGCCAGCAGCCAAGGGGGCAGTAACACCGGGGAGCTGTTTTTT. Amino acids: CASSQGGSNTGELFF.

This chain links TRBV19 with TRBJ1-1, with D unclear. V shed 1 base and J shed 5 bases, with 8 bases lying between them. The CDR3 runs 13 residues. Germline V gives CDR1 LNHDA, CDR2 SQIVND (reference sequence). The CDR3 DNA reads TGTGCCAGTAGTATAGCCCCCGGGACTGAAGCTTTCTTT. Translating gives CASSIAPGTEAFF.

This clonotype was counted between two and nine times. The chain is built from TRBV29-1 and TRBJ2-3; unclear D gene. The V end was cut by 4 bases, the J end by 4 bases, with 18 bases between. The CDR3 consists of 15 residues. The germline V gene has CDR1 SQVTM and CDR2 ANQGSEA. CDR3 sequence reads: CSVGDTRLEADTQYF. The CDR3 DNA reads TGCAGCGTTGGCGATACGCGCTTAGAGGCAGATACGCAGTATTTT.

This clonotype was seen only a few times. The chain carries TRBV15 and TRBJ2-5; no clear D. Germline loops: CDR1 LNHNV, CDR2 YYDKDF (reference sequence). V was shortened by 0 bases and J by 0 bases, with 17 bases between the two germline ends. This CDR3 comprises 18 residues. This CDR3 reads CATSREGSLGSNQETQYF. The CDR3 DNA follows: TGTGCCACCAGCAGAGAGGGGTCTTTAGGGTCGAACCAAGAGACCCAGTACTTC.

V gene TRBV16 combines with J gene TRBJ2-7; the match to TRBD1 covers 9 bases. The CDR3 contains 17 residues. Trimming cost V 3 bases and J 2 bases; bases outside gene matches: 11. Germline lookup yields CDR1 KGHSY and CDR2 FQNENV. The CDR3: CASSQAKQGAYPYEQYV. CDR3 nucleotide sequence: TGTGCCAGCAGCCAGGCCAAACAGGGGGCCTATCCCTACGAGCAGTACGTC.

The chain links TRBV6-6 to TRBJ1-5; D gene ambiguous. This CDR3 comprises 11 residues. In germline, CDR1 is MNHNY, CDR2 SVGAGI (reference sequence). V lost 7 bases to trimming and J lost 9 bases, with 10 bases between them. The CDR3 sequence is CASMLHPPQHF. For the CDR3, the DNA is TGTGCCAGCATGCTACATCCGCCCCAGCATTTT.

This clonotype came up a few times. The V call is TRBV11-2, the J call TRBJ1-2, with unresolved D. The V gene lost 10 bases and the J gene lost 1 base, with 10 bases spanning the gap. Germline V gene data show CDR1 as SGHAT and CDR2 as FQNNGV. The CDR3 loop spans 12 amino acids. The DNA for the CDR3 is TGTGCCATATTCGGGATTAACTATGGCTACACCTTC. Residues: CAIFGINYGYTF.

The rearrangement links TRBV20-1 to TRBJ2-1, with 9 bases that match TRBD2. The CDR3 consists of 16 residues. Germline CDR1 is DFQATT and CDR2 is SNEGSKA (reference sequence). V lost 3 bases, J lost 0 bases, and 6 bases stayed unmatched. The CDR3 is CSASGAGGPSYNEQFF. Written as DNA, the CDR3 is TGCAGTGCTAGCGGTGCGGGGGGGCCCTCCTACAATGAGCAGTTCTTC.

The chain links TRBV24-1 to TRBJ1-1, with D possibly TRBD1 on 6 matching bases. The CDR3 length is 13 residues. The germline CDR1 and CDR2 sequences are KGHDR and SFDVKD. Trimming shortened V by 4 bases and J by 4 bases, and 9 bases separated the two germline ends. The CDR3 sequence is CATSELGGTEAFF. The DNA of the CDR3 is TGTGCCACCAGTGAACTAGGGGGCACTGAAGCTTTCTTT.

V usage is TRBV30 and J usage is TRBJ1-2; D gene ambiguous. Trimming pared 5 bases from V and 4 bases from J, leaving 17 bases between. The V gene's germline CDR1 is GTSNPN and CDR2 SVGIG (reference sequence). This CDR3 is built from 14 residues. Here the CDR3 reads CAWGNLGFPYGYTF. CDR3 sequence (DNA): TGTGCCTGGGGGAACCTGGGATTCCCCTATGGCTACACCTTC.

In this sample, this clonotype turned up a few times. The CDR3, as DNA: TGTGCCAGCAGCTCGGAGGGGGCGAGCACAGATACGCAGTATTTT. It translates to CASSSEGASTDTQYF. This chain connects TRBV11-3 to TRBJ2-3; TRBD1 might be the D (7 bases). Looked up from germline, CDR1 is SGHNT and CDR2 is YENEEA. This CDR3 comprises 15 residues. Trimming took 4 bases from V and 0 from J, leaving 11 bases between them.

The table lists this clonotype with a few counts. The rearrangement uses TRBV20-1 and TRBJ1-1; D uncertain. V gave up 4 bases and J gave up 1 base, with 7 bases separating them. Germline CDR1 DFQATT, CDR2 SNEGSKA (reference sequence). The CDR3 is 12 amino acids. Here the CDR3 DNA reads TGCAGTGCTATACGCGGGAACACTGAAGCTTTCTTT. Protein product: CSAIRGNTEAFF.

This clonotype was seen a handful of times. V is TRBV29-1 and J is TRBJ2-7, with D perhaps matching TRBD2 (7 bases). Looked up from germline, CDR1 is SQVTM and CDR2 is ANQGSEA. Trimming left V 4 bases short and J 0 bases short, with 19 bases between. The CDR3 totals 16 residues. The CDR3 loop reads CSVVGGGHQSSYEQYF. CDR3 DNA: TGCAGCGTTGTAGGGGGGGGCCACCAAAGCTCCTACGAGCAGTACTTC.

This clonotype was observed many times. This chain joins TRBV6-2 or TRBV6-3 and TRBJ2-1, with no clear D. V shed 2 bases and J shed 8 bases, with 10 bases lying between them. The CDR3 extends over 13 amino acids. Germline loops: CDR1 MNHEY, CDR2 SVGEGT. This chain's CDR3 is CASSYAQRYEQFF. The CDR3 DNA follows: TGTGCCAGCAGTTACGCGCAAAGGTATGAGCAGTTCTTC.

The V call is TRBV19, the J call TRBJ2-1, with D perhaps matching TRBD2 (5 bases). The germline gives CDR1 LNHDA, CDR2 SQIVND (reference sequence). V was clipped by 11 bases and J by 7 bases, with 12 bases between them. The CDR3 loop spans 11 amino acids. CDR3 DNA: TGTGCCCGAAAAACGGGGAATGAGCAGTTCTTC. This translates into CARKTGNEQFF.

The gene calls are TRBV27 and TRBJ2-3, with a weak D call TRBD2 (6 bases). Germline loops: CDR1 MNHEY, CDR2 SMNVEV (reference sequence). The CDR3 sequence is 18 residues long. V was trimmed by 5 bases and J by 2 bases, leaving 23 bases between them. CDR3 DNA: TGTGCCAGCAGTCCCCCCCCTCGGGAGAACCATTCCACAGATACGCAGTATTTT. Translation: CASSPPPRENHSTDTQYF.

This chain connects TRBV28 to TRBJ2-4; D may be TRBD1 or TRBD2 (5 bases each). Trimming cost V 7 bases and J 0 bases, with 25 bases left between them. Germline values: CDR1 MDHEN, CDR2 SYDVKM. CDR3 length equals 19 residues. CDR3 sequence (DNA): TGTGCCAGCACCAAGGGACGGTGGAAACTAACTCTAGCCAAAAACATTCAGTACTTC. This gives the protein CASTKGRWKLTLAKNIQYF.

This clonotype was detected ten times or more. This sequence joins TRBV6-1 and TRBJ2-4, with D tentatively TRBD1 (5 bases). The CDR3 loop spans 13 amino acids. V was pared by 0 bases and J by 5 bases, with 5 bases between. Germline assignment: CDR1 MNHNS and CDR2 SASEGT. The DNA of the CDR3 is TGTGCCAGCAGTGAAGCGGGGCAAAACATTCAGTACTTC. This translates into CASSEAGQNIQYF.

As concerns this clonotype: A much larger clone differs by one base, so this may be a read error. The chain employs TRBV27 and TRBJ2-3, with D perhaps TRBD1 (5 bases). The germline V gene has CDR1 MNHEY and CDR2 SMNVEV (reference sequence). The CDR3 has 14 residues. Trimming removed 2 bases from V and 1 base from J, with 7 bases in between. DNA of the CDR3: TGTGCCAGCAGTTTAGGGGCGGGCACAGATACGCAGTATTTT. Translating gives CASSLGAGTDTQYF.

The chain is built from TRBV6-2 or TRBV6-3 and TRBJ2-7, with no clear D. The CDR3 sequence is 13 residues long. Germline CDR1 and CDR2: MNHEY and SVGEGT. The germline V and J ends were trimmed by 5 bases and 7 bases, with 15 bases remaining between them. The CDR3 DNA reads as TGTGCCAGCAGTACTGGATACTTGAGGGAGCAGTACGTC. Translation gives CASSTGYLREQYV.

This clonotype was seen more than once but under ten times. The chain employs TRBV11-2 and TRBJ2-7, with D maybe TRBD1 (6 bases). The CDR3 sequence is 14 residues long. Germline V lookup: CDR1 SGHAT, CDR2 FQNNGV. The V gene lost 5 bases and the J gene lost 5 bases, with 16 bases spanning the gap. The CDR3 DNA reads TGTGCCAGCAGCCCGAGGACAGATGGACACGAGCAGTACTTC. Amino acids: CASSPRTDGHEQYF.

In regard to this clonotype: One junction end does not reproduce the germline sequence, and a read error may be involved. The genes are TRBV7-8 and TRBJ2-1; TRBD1 matches at 9 bases. The CDR3 extends over 17 amino acids. The germline gives CDR1 SGHVS, CDR2 FQNEAQ. Written as DNA, the CDR3 is TGTGCCAGCAGCTTAAGGGACAGGGTAAGGCCCTACATTGAGCAGTTCTTC. Translation: CASSLRDRVRPYIEQFF. The whole variable domain, filled in from reference TRBV7-8 and TRBJ2-1, reads GAGVSQSPRYKVAKRGQDVALRCDPISGHVSLFWYQQALGQGPEFLTYFQNEAQLDKSGLPSDRFFAERPEGSVSTLKIQRTQQEDSAVYLCASSLRDRVRPYIEQFFGPGTRLTVL.

This clonotype is a singleton in its sample. The chain employs TRBV2 and TRBJ2-7; 7 positions match TRBD2. Trimming removed 6 bases from V and 3 bases from J; junction bases left unmatched: 8. Germline V CDR1 and CDR2: SNHLY, FYNNEI. The CDR3 sequence is 14 residues long. CDR3 in amino acids: CASRSFGTIYEQYF. The DNA for the CDR3 is TGTGCCAGCAGAAGCTTTGGGACTATCTACGAGCAGTACTTC. Full variable domain (missing parts from reference TRBV2 and TRBJ2-7): EPEVTQTPSHQVTQMGQEVILRCVPISNHLYFYWYRQILGQKVEFLVSFYNNEISEKSEIFDDQFSVERPDGSNFTLKIRSTKLEDSAMYFCASRSFGTIYEQYFGPGTRLTVT.

The V and J genes are TRBV5-1 and TRBJ2-1; weak D call: TRBD2 (7 bases). The CDR3 is made up of 12 amino acids. V was cut by 8 bases and J by 6 bases, with 12 bases left in between. Germline CDR1 reads SGHRS; CDR2 reads YFSETQ. The CDR3 region is CASGAGANEQFF. The CDR3 DNA reads TGCGCCAGTGGGGCGGGGGCCAATGAGCAGTTCTTC.

The chain joins TRBV5-8 to TRBJ2-5, with D unclear. Germline V CDR1 and CDR2: SGHTS, YDEGEE. V was shortened by 2 bases and J by 2 bases, with 16 bases between the two germline ends. The CDR3 sequence is 16 residues long. In DNA, the CDR3 is TGTGCCAGCAGCTTAGCCACTCCGGGTTCGCAAGAGACCCAGTACTTC. It specifies CASSLATPGSQETQYF. Variable domain in full (rest from reference TRBV5-8 and TRBJ2-5): EAGVTQSPTHLIKTRGQQATLRCSPISGHTSVYWYQQALGLGLQFLLWYDEGEERNRGNFPPRFSGRQFPNYSSELNVNALELEDSALYLCASSLATPGSQETQYFGPGTRLLVL.

The chain has TRBV9 and TRBJ2-3; the D call may be TRBD1 or TRBD2 (5 bases each). The CDR3 sequence is 19 residues long. Trimming pared 3 bases from V and 2 bases from J, leaving 25 bases between. Germline V gene data show CDR1 as SGDLS and CDR2 as YYNGEE. The CDR3 DNA reads TGTGCCAGCAGCGGCCCCGGGACGGTCCCACCACCAGTCACAGATACGCAGTATTTT. It translates to CASSGPGTVPPPVTDTQYF.

The V and J genes are TRBV7-2 and TRBJ2-7, with D unclear. V was trimmed by 0 bases and J by 3 bases, leaving 15 bases between them. Germline V gives CDR1 SGHTA, CDR2 FQGNSA. CDR3 length equals 16 residues. This CDR3 reads CASSLAGPVRLYEQYV. CDR3 in DNA: TGTGCCAGCAGCTTAGCCGGACCTGTACGGCTCTACGAGCAGTACGTC.

This clonotype was seen at least ten times. The CDR3 sequence: CASSEYPQGGATPLHF. The CDR3 DNA reads as TGTGCCAGCAGTGAATACCCACAGGGAGGTGCAACACCCCTCCACTTT. The chain uses TRBV25-1 and TRBJ1-6; tentatively, D is TRBD1 (6 bases). The length of the CDR3 is 16 residues. Per germline, CDR1 MGHDK and CDR2 SYGVNS. The V and J ends lost 0 bases and 11 bases respectively, with 17 bases between them. Full variable domain (remainder filled in from reference TRBV25-1 and TRBJ1-6): EADIYQTPRYLVIGTGKKITLECSQTMGHDKMYWYQQDPGMELHLIHYSYGVNSTEKGDLSSESTVSRIRTEHFPLTLESARPSHTSQYLCASSEYPQGGATPLHFGNGTRLTVT.

This clonotype was seen more than once but under ten times. J is TRBJ2-4 and V is TRBV6-5; the match to TRBD1 covers 11 bases. V shed 5 bases and J 9 bases; nucleotides not matched to a gene: 9. The CDR3 is made up of 15 amino acids. Germline V gene lookup returns CDR1 MNHEY and CDR2 SVGAGI. The CDR3 is CASSPWTGGSSIQYF. The CDR3 DNA reads as TGTGCCAGCAGTCCCTGGACAGGGGGCTCGAGCATTCAGTACTTC.

The chain's CDR3 is CASSYPRFYGYTF. Here the CDR3 DNA reads TGTGCCAGCAGTTACCCTCGGTTCTATGGCTACACCTTC. The chain links TRBV7-9 to TRBJ1-2; unclear D gene. The CDR3 covers 13 residues. CDR1 is SEHNR and CDR2 is FQNEAQ in the germline V gene (reference sequence). V lost 6 bases and J lost 4, with 12 bases in between.